This T cell receptor (beta chain) was sequenced for a study of T cell responses to AZD1222 COVID-19 vaccine. Sequencing was performed with immunoSEQ multiplex PCR; in TCRdb, only in-frame clones are kept and a portion is missing. The sample contains 100,000 to 150,000 clones, about 87% of which appear only once. Overall study findings and caveats: Repertoire samples came only from after the peak T cell response. Breadth and depth of Spike-specific TCRs rose after two AZD1222 doses. Donors were mostly white British, more females; clonal diversity possibly underestimated. Per reports, nearly half of all spike-specific TCRs target regions that are unmutated in variants.

Details on this clone: The antigen remains undetermined.

Germline lookup yields CDR1 SEHNR and CDR2 FQNEAQ (reference sequence). J gave up 0 bases and V 5 bases, and 7 bases lay outside the gene matches. The CDR3 loop spans 16 amino acids. Sequenced material: peripheral blood, taken on day 0 of AZD1222 vaccination. The sequence came from an adult in good health. The V and J genes are TRBV7-9 and TRBJ2-1; TRBD2 matches at 7 bases. In nucleotides, the CDR3 is TGTGCCAGCAGCGGGTTAGCGGGCCGCTCCTACAATGAGCAGTTCTTC. The encoded protein is CASSGLAGRSYNEQFF.